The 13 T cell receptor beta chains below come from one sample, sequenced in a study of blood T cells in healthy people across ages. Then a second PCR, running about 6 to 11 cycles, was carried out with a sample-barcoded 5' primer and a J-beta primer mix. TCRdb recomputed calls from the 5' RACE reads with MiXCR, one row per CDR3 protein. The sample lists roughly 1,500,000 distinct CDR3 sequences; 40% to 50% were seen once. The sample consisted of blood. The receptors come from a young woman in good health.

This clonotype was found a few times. This CDR3 is CASSLAWGLGDSPLHF. Written as DNA, the CDR3 is TGTGCCAGCAGTTTAGCATGGGGGCTTGGGGATTCACCCCTCCACTTT. This chain joins TRBV12-3 or TRBV12-4 and TRBJ1-6, with D maybe TRBD1 (6 bases). CDR3 length: 16 amino acids. V dropped 0 bases and J dropped 8 bases, with 14 bases sitting between them.

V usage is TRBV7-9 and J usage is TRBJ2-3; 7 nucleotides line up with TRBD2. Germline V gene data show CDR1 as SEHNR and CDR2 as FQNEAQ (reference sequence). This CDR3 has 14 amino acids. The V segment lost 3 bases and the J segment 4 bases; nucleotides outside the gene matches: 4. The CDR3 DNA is TGTGCCAGCAGCTTTGGGGCGGGAGCAGATACGCAGTATTTT. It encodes CASSFGAGADTQYF.

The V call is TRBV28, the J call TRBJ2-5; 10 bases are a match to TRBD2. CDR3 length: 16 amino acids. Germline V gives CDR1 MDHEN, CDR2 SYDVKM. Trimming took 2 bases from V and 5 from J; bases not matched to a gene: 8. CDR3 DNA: TGTGCCAGCAGTTTAGAGCCGGGACTAGCGAGGGAGACCCAGTACTTC. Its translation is CASSLEPGLARETQYF.

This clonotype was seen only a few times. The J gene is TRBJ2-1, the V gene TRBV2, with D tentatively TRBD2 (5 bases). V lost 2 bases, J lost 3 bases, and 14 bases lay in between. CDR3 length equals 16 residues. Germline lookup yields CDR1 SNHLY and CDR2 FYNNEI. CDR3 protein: CASSEQGLAGYNEQFF. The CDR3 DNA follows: TGTGCCAGCAGTGAACAAGGCCTAGCCGGCTACAATGAGCAGTTCTTC.

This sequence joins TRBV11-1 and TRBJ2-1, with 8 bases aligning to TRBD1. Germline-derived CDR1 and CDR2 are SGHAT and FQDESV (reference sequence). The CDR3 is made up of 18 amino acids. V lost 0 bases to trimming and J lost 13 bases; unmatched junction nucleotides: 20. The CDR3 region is CASSLAVDRGRLGKTQFF. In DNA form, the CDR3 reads TGTGCCAGCAGCTTAGCCGTCGACAGGGGACGCTTGGGGAAGACCCAGTTCTTC.

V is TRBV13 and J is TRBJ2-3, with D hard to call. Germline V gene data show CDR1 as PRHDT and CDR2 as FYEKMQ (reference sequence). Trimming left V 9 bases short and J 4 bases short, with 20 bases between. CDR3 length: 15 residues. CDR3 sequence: CASTPRSFGADTQYF. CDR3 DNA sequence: TGTGCCAGTACACCGCGGAGCTTTGGTGCAGATACGCAGTATTTT.

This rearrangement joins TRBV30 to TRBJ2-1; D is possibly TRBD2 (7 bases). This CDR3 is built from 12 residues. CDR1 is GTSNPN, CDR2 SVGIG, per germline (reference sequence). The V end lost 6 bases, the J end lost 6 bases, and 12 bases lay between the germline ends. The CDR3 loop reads CACLGGPNEQFF. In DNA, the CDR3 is TGTGCCTGCCTGGGGGGGCCCAATGAGCAGTTCTTC.

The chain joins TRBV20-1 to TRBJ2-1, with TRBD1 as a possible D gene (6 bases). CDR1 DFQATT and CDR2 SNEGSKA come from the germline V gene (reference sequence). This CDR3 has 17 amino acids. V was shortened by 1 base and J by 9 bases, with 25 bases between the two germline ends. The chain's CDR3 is CSARVPLGRGGEGEQFF. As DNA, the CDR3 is TGCAGTGCTAGAGTCCCCTTGGGACGAGGGGGAGAGGGTGAGCAGTTCTTC.

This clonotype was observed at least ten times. CDR3 sequence (DNA): TGTGCCAGCACCGGGACTAGCGGATACAATGAGCAGTTCTTC. This gives the protein CASTGTSGYNEQFF. The chain has TRBV3-1 and TRBJ2-1; TRBD2 agrees at 11 bases. Germline V gives CDR1 LGHDT, CDR2 YNNKEL (reference sequence). V shed 7 bases, J shed 4 bases, and the junction held 3 bases outside the gene matches. The CDR3 spans 14 residues.

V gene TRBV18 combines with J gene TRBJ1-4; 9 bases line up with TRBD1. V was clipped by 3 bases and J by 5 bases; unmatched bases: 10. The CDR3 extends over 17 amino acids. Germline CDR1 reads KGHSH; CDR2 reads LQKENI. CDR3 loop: CASSPAGTGYPNEKLFF. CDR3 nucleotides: TGTGCCAGCTCACCCGCAGGGACAGGGTATCCAAATGAAAAACTGTTTTTT.

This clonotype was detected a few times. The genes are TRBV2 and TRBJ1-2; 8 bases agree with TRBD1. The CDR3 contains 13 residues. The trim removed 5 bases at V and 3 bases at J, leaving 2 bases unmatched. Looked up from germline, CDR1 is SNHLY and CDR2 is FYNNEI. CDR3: CASSTTGDYGYTF. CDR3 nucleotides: TGTGCCAGCAGTACGACAGGGGACTATGGCTACACCTTC.

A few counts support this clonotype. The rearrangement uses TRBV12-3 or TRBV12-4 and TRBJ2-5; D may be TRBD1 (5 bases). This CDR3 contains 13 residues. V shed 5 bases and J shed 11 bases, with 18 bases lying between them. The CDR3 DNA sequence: TGTGCCAGCAGTGCCACAGGTCCTAATGAGCAGTACTTC. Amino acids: CASSATGPNEQYF.

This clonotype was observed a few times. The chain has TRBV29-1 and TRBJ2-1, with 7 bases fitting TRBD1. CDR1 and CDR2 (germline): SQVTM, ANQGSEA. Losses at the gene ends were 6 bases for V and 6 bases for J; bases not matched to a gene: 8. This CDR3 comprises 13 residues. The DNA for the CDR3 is TGCAGCGTCAGTTCGTACAGGGGCAATGAGCAGTTCTTC. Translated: CSVSSYRGNEQFF.